What follows are 17 T cell receptor beta chains derived from one specimen sequenced in a study of siplizumab effects on memory and regulatory T cells (dated by TCRdb to the late 2010s). The method was the immunoSEQ multiplex PCR assay. TCRdb limited this immuneACCESS table to in-frame rearrangements with V and J called. A share of clones is missing; checked studies link under half to unresolved V genes, and the rest is unexplained. The sample includes 75,000 to 100,000 clones, with around 94% observed a single time. Roughly 1.3% of the sample rests with the top ten. Material for sequencing was non-Treg CD4+ T cells sorted from blood. According to the study, the label for this sample's cell subset or site signals: FACS-sorted unstimulated CD4+ non-regulatory T cells. The receptors here all came from a human donor in good health.

The chain links TRBV4-1 to TRBJ2-7; D is ambiguous. With 3 bases removed from V and 4 bases from J, the gap between germline ends came to 13 bases. This CDR3 has 14 residues. CDR1 is MGHRA and CDR2 is YSYEKL in the germline V gene. As DNA, the CDR3 is TGCGCCAGCAGCCAGTCACACCTTACTTACGAGCAGTACTTC. Amino acid sequence: CASSQSHLTYEQYF.

The V call is TRBV19, the J call TRBJ1-4; D might be TRBD1 (6 bases). Germline V CDR1 and CDR2: LNHDA, SQIVND (reference sequence). The CDR3 is 13 amino acids. V was trimmed by 5 bases and J by 7 bases, leaving 11 bases between them. CDR3 nucleotides: TGTGCCAGTAGTCGGGGGGGGCTTGAAAAACTGTTTTTT. Its translation: CASSRGGLEKLFF.

The chain uses TRBV28 and TRBJ2-7; D perhaps matches TRBD2 (5 bases). Trimming stripped 4 bases from V and 5 bases from J, with 9 bases between. Germline V gives CDR1 MDHEN, CDR2 SYDVKM. The CDR3 loop spans 12 amino acids. The CDR3 coding sequence is TGTGCCAGCAGTTCTGGACTCAACGAGCAGTACTTC. This codes for CASSSGLNEQYF.

The genes are TRBV7-3 and TRBJ2-3, with D tentatively TRBD1 or TRBD2 (5 bases each). Germline values: CDR1 SGHTA, CDR2 FQGTGA. V gave up 5 bases and J gave up 4 bases, with 10 bases separating them. This CDR3 contains 13 residues. CDR3 bases: TGTGCCAGCAGCGTAGGGACCGCAGATACGCAGTATTTT. It codes for CASSVGTADTQYF.

The rearrangement uses TRBV15 and TRBJ1-1, with D possibly TRBD1 on 6 matching bases. Trimming removed 5 bases from V and 1 base from J, with 11 bases in between. The CDR3 has 14 residues. Germline V lookup: CDR1 LNHNV, CDR2 YYDKDF (reference sequence). CDR3 nucleotide sequence: TGTGCCACCAGCCTCAGGGGACAGAACACTGAAGCTTTCTTT. This codes for CATSLRGQNTEAFF.

The V and J genes are TRBV28 and TRBJ2-5, with 7 bases matching TRBD2. With V trimmed by 5 bases and J by 5 bases, 14 bases remained unmatched. Germline CDR1 is MDHEN and CDR2 is SYDVKM. The CDR3 has 16 residues. The CDR3, as DNA: TGTGCCAGCAGTCCCACCGTCAGGGAGGGTAGGGAGACCCAGTACTTC. It translates to CASSPTVREGRETQYF.

The J gene is TRBJ1-2, the V gene TRBV7-9, with D maybe TRBD1 (6 bases). Germline V lookup: CDR1 SEHNR, CDR2 FQNEAQ (reference sequence). Trimming pared 4 bases from V and 6 bases from J, leaving 12 bases between. This CDR3 is built from 13 residues. CDR3 amino acids: CASSSTGFDGYTF. The DNA of the CDR3 is TGTGCCAGCAGCTCCACAGGGTTTGATGGCTACACCTTC.

The chain combines TRBV2 with TRBJ2-5; 12 bases map to TRBD2. There are 14 residues in the CDR3. The V gene end was trimmed by 10 bases and the J gene end by 5 bases; junction bases not matched to a gene: 8. Germline V lookup: CDR1 SNHLY, CDR2 FYNNEI. The CDR3 DNA follows: TGTGCCATCGATCCCGGGACTAGCGGGGAGACCCAGTACTTC. As protein: CAIDPGTSGETQYF.

The chain joins TRBV9 to TRBJ1-1; weak D call: TRBD1 (5 bases). The V end lost 0 bases, the J end lost 2 bases, and 8 bases lay between the germline ends. This CDR3 comprises 14 residues. Germline V gene lookup returns CDR1 SGDLS and CDR2 YYNGEE. The CDR3 DNA sequence: TGTGCCAGCAGCGTAGTGACAGCTAACACTGAAGCTTTCTTT. This sequence encodes CASSVVTANTEAFF.

The V and J genes are TRBV12-5 and TRBJ2-2, with D tentatively TRBD1 (6 bases). The germline V and J ends were trimmed by 0 bases and 5 bases, with 13 bases remaining between them. The length of the CDR3 is 16 residues. The germline gives CDR1 LGHNT, CDR2 FRNRAP. DNA for the CDR3: TGTGCTAGTGGTTTGGTAATGGCCAGGGGAACCGGGGAGCTGTTTTTT. Its protein product is CASGLVMARGTGELFF.

This clone was detected only a few times. The chain has TRBV2 and TRBJ1-1; D gene ambiguous. V dropped 4 bases and J dropped 4 bases, with 7 bases sitting between them. CDR3 length equals 12 residues. CDR1 and CDR2 (germline): SNHLY, FYNNEI. This CDR3 is CASSVGVTEAFF. The CDR3 DNA sequence: TGTGCCAGCAGTGTTGGGGTCACTGAAGCTTTCTTT.

The rearrangement uses TRBV10-1 and TRBJ2-7; D not certain. V was cut by 9 bases and J by 5 bases, with 11 bases left in between. Looked up from germline, CDR1 is WNHNN and CDR2 is SYGVQD (reference sequence). This CDR3 contains 11 residues. CDR3 nucleotide sequence: TGCGCCAGGTCCCTCTTTGACGAGCAGTACTTC. The encoded protein is CARSLFDEQYF.

This rearrangement joins TRBV10-3 to TRBJ1-3; possibly TRBD1 for D (5 bases). CDR3 length: 15 residues. V shed 8 bases and J shed 0 bases, with 14 bases lying between them. CDR1 ENHRY and CDR2 SYGVKD come from the germline V gene. In DNA form, the CDR3 reads TGTGCCATCGGGGCAGGGAGTCCCTCTGGAAACACCATATATTTT. This encodes CAIGAGSPSGNTIYF.

This rearrangement joins TRBV19 to TRBJ2-3; 12 bases fit TRBD2. The CDR3 has 14 amino acids. CDR1 and CDR2 (germline): LNHDA, SQIVND (reference sequence). The ends lost 7 bases at V and 6 bases at J; junction bases unmatched: 5. CDR3 sequence (DNA): TGTGCCAGTAAAGCTAGCGGGAGGGCGGATACGCAGTATTTT. Translated, it gives CASKASGRADTQYF.

The chain is built from TRBV7-3 and TRBJ2-7, with 9 bases aligning to TRBD2. With V trimmed by 5 bases and J by 5 bases, 7 bases remained unmatched. This CDR3 region has 14 residues. Germline V gene data show CDR1 as SGHTA and CDR2 as FQGTGA. CDR3 in DNA: TGTGCCAGCAGCCGAGGGACTAGCCACCACGAGCAGTACTTC. Protein sequence: CASSRGTSHHEQYF. Filled out from reference TRBV7-3 and TRBJ2-7, the complete variable domain reads GAGVSQTPSNKVTEKGKYVELRCDPISGHTALYWYRQSLGQGPEFLIYFQGTGAADDSGLPNDRFFAVRPEGSVSTLKIQRTERGDSAVYLCASSRGTSHHEQYFGPGTRLTVT.

This rearrangement joins TRBV15 to TRBJ1-6, with D hard to call. Germline V CDR1 and CDR2: LNHNV, YYDKDF (reference sequence). The CDR3 totals 13 residues. Trimming pared 1 base from V and 15 bases from J, leaving 13 bases between. Here the CDR3 reads CATSRVPSQHLHF. For the CDR3, the DNA is TGTGCCACCAGCAGAGTTCCCTCTCAACACCTCCACTTT.

This clone has a single count. V is TRBV11-1 and J is TRBJ2-1; 8 bases are a match to TRBD2. This CDR3 contains 15 residues. The V gene end was trimmed by 5 bases and the J gene end by 5 bases; junction bases not matched to a gene: 8. Germline V gene data show CDR1 as SGHAT and CDR2 as FQDESV (reference sequence). The CDR3 loop is CASSQRTSTNNEQFF. Here the CDR3 DNA reads TGTGCCAGCAGCCAGAGGACTAGCACCAACAATGAGCAGTTCTTC.